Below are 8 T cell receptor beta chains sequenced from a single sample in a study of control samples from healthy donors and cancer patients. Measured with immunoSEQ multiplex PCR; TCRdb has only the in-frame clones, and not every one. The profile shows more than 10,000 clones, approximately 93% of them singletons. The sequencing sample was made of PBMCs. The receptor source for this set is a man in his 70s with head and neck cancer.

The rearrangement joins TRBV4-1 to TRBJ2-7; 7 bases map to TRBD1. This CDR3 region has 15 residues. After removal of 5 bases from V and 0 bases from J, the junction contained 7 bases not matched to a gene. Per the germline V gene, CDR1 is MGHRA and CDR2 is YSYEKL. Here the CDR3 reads CASSSGQESSYEQYF. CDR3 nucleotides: TGCGCCAGCAGCAGCGGACAGGAGAGCTCCTACGAGCAGTACTTC.

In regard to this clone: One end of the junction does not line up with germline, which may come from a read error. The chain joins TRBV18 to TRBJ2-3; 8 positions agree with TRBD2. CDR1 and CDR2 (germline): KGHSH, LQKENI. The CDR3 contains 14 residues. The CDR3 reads CASSPLAATDTQYF. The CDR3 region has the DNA TGTGCCAGCTCCCCACTAGCGGCCACAGATACGCAGTATTTT.

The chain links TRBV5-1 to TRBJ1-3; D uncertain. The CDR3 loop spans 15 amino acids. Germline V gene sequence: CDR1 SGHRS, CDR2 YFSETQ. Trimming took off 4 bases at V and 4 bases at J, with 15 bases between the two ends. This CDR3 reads CASSPGRNRGNTIYF. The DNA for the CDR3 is TGCGCCAGCAGCCCCGGACGGAACCGAGGAAACACCATATATTTT.

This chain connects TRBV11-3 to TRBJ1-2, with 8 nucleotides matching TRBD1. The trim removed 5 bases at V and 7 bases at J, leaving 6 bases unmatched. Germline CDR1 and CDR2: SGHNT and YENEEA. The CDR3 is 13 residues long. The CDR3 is CASSGPGGGGYTF. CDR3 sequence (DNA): TGTGCCAGCAGCGGGCCAGGGGGCGGTGGCTACACCTTC.

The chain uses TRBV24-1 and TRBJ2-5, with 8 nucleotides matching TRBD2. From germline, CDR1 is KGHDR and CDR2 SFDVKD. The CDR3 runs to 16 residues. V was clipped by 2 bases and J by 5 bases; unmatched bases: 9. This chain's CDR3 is CATSDSGGAGWETQYF. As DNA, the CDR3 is TGTGCCACCAGTGATTCGGGGGGGGCCGGCTGGGAGACCCAGTACTTC.

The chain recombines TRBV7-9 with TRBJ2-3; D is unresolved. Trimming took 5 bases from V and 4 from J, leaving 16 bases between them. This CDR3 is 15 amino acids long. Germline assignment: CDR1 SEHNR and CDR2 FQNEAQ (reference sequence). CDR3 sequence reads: CASSLYYPRADTQYF. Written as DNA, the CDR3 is TGTGCCAGCAGCCTCTATTATCCCCGGGCAGATACGCAGTATTTT.

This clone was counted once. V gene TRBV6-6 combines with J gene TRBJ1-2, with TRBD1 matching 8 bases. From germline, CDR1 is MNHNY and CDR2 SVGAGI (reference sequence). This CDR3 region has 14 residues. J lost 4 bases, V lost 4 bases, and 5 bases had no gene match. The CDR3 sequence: CASSSDRVAYGYTF. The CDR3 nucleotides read TGTGCCAGCAGTTCGGACAGGGTGGCCTATGGCTACACCTTC.

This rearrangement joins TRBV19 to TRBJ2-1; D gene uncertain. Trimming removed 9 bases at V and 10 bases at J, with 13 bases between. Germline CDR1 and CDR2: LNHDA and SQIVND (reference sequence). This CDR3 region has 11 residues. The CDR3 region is CASRVDTEQFF. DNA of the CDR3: TGTGCCAGCAGAGTCGACACCGAGCAGTTCTTC.